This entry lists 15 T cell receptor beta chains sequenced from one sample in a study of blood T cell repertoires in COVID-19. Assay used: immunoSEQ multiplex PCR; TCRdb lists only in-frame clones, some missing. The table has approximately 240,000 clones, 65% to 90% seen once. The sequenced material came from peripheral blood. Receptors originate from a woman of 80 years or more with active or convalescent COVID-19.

This chain's CDR3 is CASRNNRDPQHF. As DNA, the CDR3 is TGTGCCAGCAGGAACAACAGAGATCCCCAGCATTTT. The chain links TRBV2 to TRBJ1-5; D not resolved. Trimming pared 6 bases from V and 10 bases from J, leaving 13 bases between. The CDR3 has 12 amino acids. Per germline, CDR1 SNHLY and CDR2 FYNNEI.

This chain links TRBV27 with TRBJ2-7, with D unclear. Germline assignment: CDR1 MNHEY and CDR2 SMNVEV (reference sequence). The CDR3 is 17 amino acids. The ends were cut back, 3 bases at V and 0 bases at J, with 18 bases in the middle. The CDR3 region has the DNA TGTGCCAGCAGTTTGAAACCCCCTATGTATAGCTCCTACGAGCAGTACTTC. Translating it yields CASSLKPPMYSSYEQYF.

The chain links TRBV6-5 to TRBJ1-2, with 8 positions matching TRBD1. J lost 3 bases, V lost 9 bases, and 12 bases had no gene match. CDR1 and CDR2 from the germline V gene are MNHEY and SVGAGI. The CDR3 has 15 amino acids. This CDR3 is CASLGETGVYYGYTF. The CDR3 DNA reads TGTGCCAGTTTGGGGGAGACAGGGGTTTACTATGGCTACACCTTC.

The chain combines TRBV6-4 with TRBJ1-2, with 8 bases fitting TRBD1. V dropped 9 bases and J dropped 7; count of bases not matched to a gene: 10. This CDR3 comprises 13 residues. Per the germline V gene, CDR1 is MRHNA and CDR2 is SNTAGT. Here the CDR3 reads CASAPQGASGYTF. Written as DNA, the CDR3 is TGTGCCAGTGCGCCCCAGGGGGCGAGTGGCTACACCTTC.

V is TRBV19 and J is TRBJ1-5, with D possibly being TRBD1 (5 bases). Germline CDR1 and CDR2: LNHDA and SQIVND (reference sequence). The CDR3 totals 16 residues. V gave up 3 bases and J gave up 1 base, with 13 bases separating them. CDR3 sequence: CASSMRRGLSNQPQHF. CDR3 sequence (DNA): TGTGCCAGTAGTATGAGAAGGGGACTGAGCAATCAGCCCCAGCATTTT.

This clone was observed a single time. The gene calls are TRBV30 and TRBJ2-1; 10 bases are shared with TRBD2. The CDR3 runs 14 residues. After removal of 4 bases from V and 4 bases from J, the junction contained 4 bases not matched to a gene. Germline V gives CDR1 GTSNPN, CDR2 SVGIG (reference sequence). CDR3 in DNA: TGTGCCTGGATTACTAGCGGGGCGTACAATGAGCAGTTCTTC. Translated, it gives CAWITSGAYNEQFF.

The CDR3 nucleotides read TGTGCCAGCAGCTTGTCCGGACTAGCAGCTGTGAAGACCCAGTACTTC. The encoded protein is CASSLSGLAAVKTQYF. The rearrangement joins TRBV7-2 to TRBJ2-5; the match to TRBD2 covers 8 bases. This CDR3 contains 16 residues. V shed 3 bases, J shed 6 bases, and the junction held 12 bases outside the gene matches. The germline gives CDR1 SGHTA, CDR2 FQGNSA.

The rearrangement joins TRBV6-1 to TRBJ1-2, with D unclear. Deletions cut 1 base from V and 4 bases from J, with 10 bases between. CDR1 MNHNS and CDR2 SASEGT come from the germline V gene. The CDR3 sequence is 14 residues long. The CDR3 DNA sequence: TGTGCCAGCAGTGAAGGGTGGCAGGCCTATGGCTACACCTTC. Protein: CASSEGWQAYGYTF.

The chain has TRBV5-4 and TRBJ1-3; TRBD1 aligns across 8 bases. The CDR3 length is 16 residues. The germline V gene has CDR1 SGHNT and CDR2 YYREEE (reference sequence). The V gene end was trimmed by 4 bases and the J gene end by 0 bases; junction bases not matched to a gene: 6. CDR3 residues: CASSTGQVSSGNTIYF. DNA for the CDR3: TGTGCCAGCAGCACGGGACAGGTCTCCTCTGGAAACACCATATATTTT.

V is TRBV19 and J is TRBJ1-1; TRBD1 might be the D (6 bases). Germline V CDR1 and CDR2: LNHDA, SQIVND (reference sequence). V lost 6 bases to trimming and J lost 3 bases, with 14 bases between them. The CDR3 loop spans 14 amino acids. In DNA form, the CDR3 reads TGTGCCAGTAGCCCAAGGGGACACTACACTGAAGCTTTCTTT. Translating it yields CASSPRGHYTEAFF.

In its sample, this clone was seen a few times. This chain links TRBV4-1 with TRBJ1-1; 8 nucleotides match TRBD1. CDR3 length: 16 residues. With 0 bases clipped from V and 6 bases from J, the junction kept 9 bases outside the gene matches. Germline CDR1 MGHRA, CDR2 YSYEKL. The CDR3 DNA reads TGCGCCAGCAGCCAAGATTCAGGACAGGGTGTCCCTGAAGCTTTCTTT. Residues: CASSQDSGQGVPEAFF.

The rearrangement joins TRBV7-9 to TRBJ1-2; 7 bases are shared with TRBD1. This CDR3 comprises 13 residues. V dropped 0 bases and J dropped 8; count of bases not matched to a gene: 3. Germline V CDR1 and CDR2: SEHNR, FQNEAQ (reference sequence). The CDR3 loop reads CASSLAQGGGYTF. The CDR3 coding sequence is TGTGCCAGCAGCTTAGCGCAGGGGGGCGGCTACACCTTC.

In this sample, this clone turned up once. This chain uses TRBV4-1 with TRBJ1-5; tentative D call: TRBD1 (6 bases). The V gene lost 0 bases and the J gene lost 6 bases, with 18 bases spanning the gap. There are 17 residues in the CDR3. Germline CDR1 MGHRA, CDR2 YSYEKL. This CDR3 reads CASSQENPPGVGQPQHF. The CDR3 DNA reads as TGCGCCAGCAGCCAAGAAAATCCACCAGGGGTGGGTCAGCCCCAGCATTTT.

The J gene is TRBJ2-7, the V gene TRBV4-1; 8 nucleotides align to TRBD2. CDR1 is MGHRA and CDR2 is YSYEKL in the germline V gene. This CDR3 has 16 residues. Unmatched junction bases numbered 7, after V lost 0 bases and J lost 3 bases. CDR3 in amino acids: CASSQDGAGVFYEQYF. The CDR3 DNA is TGCGCCAGCAGCCAAGATGGAGCGGGGGTCTTCTACGAGCAGTACTTC.

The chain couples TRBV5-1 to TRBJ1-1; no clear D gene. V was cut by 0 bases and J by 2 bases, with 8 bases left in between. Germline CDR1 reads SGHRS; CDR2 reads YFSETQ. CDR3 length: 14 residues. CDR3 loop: CASSLVTVNTEAFF. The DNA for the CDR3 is TGCGCCAGCAGCTTGGTAACAGTTAACACTGAAGCTTTCTTT.